This T cell receptor (beta chain) was recorded in a study of beta chain features in type 1 diabetes. The CDR3 extends over 13 amino acids. The ends were cut back, 5 bases at V and 6 bases at J, with 13 bases in the middle. Germline lookup yields CDR1 PRHDT and CDR2 FYEKMQ (reference sequence). This clone has only a few counts. Its antigen is still unknown. Naive, central memory, regulatory and stem cell-like memory cells within the CD4+ compartment were sorted using CD45RO/CCR7/CD25/CD127/CD95/CD27. Findings and caveats of the study: VDJ junctions sequenced from type 1 diabetes patients showed fewer insertions and more deletions. Short templates might get an advantage during PCR, and this would be equal in patients and controls.

As every portion of the isolated RNA was reverse transcribed, the sequencing read expressed TCRB transcripts. Method: immunoSEQ multiplex PCR; TCRdb's copy keeps in-frame clones and lacks some. This sample has a few hundred thousand clones; roughly 30% occur once, and the top ten carry 0.065%. This TCR was recovered from a man between 18 and 29 years old in good health. Sequencing was done on a sample of naive CD4+ T cells from blood. The chain uses TRBV13 and TRBJ1-2; D not certain. CDR3 DNA: TGTGCCAGCAGCCAACCTCGGACGGATGGCTACACCTTC. Amino acid sequence: CASSQPRTDGYTF. Variable domain in full (rest from reference TRBV13 and TRBJ1-2): AAGVIQSPRHLIKEKRETATLKCYPIPRHDTVYWYQQGPGQDPQFLISFYEKMQSDKGSIPDRFSAQQFSDYHSELNMSSLELGDSALYFCASSQPRTDGYTFGSGTRLTVV.